This T cell receptor (beta chain) was identified in a study of blood T cell repertoires in COVID-19. Study as a whole: COVID-19 samples from acute and convalescent phases originated in the United States, Italy and Spain. T cells, B-cell-depleted T cells, or PBMCs supplied cDNA or gDNA.

Per the original methods: Quantification of nucleated cells was approximated via reference gene primer amplification. This table comes from immunoSEQ multiplex PCR, and its TCRdb copy is limited to in-frame clones, with some not included. V and J calls and clone size are copied from that table; D and trimming were computed from the DNA. The data show about 210,000 clones, with about four fifths seen just once and roughly 7.6% held by the top ten. In its sample, this clone was seen once. V shed 5 bases and J 6 bases; nucleotides not matched to a gene: 7. Germline V gene sequence: CDR1 SNHLY, CDR2 FYNNEI. This CDR3 has 14 amino acids.

Material: peripheral blood. The receptor's source is a woman aged 45-60 years with acute or convalescent COVID-19. The chain has TRBV2 and TRBJ2-1, with 7 bases aligning to TRBD2. CDR3 protein: CASSRDYPRNEQFF. The DNA of the CDR3 is TGTGCCAGCAGTCGGGACTACCCTCGCAATGAGCAGTTCTTC.